These T cell receptor beta chains were read from a single sample in a study of a mutant IDH1 vaccine in newly diagnosed glioma. The method was immunoSEQ multiplex PCR; TCRdb's version includes in-frame clones alone and lacks a portion of them. Among some 90,000 clones listed, around 80% were seen once. The material was PBMCs, obtained from a glioma patient treated with radiotherapy, temozolomide or both. Receptor source: a man in his forties with glioma. Some clones in this sample may be carry-over from other donors' samples. CDR3s include the opening cysteine and the closing phenylalanine or tryptophan. A D gene is named only where the DNA matches it firmly. Not every row has a clone size; where given, it reads once, few, many or a size class.

D,size,V,J,DNA,CDR3
TRBD2,NA,TRBV5-4,TRBJ2-1,TGTGCCAGCACCCCTTCAGCGGGGGGGCCACCTTACAATGAGCAGTTCTTC,CASTPSAGGPPYNEQFF
NA,NA,TRBV2,TRBJ2-1,TGTGCCAGCAGTGAAGCGCGTGGCTCCAGCTCCTACAATGAGCAGTTCTTC,CASSEARGSSSYNEQFF
NA,NA,TRBV7-2,TRBJ2-7,TGTGCCAGCAGCTTATTAGCGGCGGGGAGCTACGAGCAGTACTTC,CASSLLAAGSYEQYF
NA,NA,TRBV5-1,TRBJ2-2,TGCGCCAGCAGCTTCGCCCGGGGCACCGGGGAGCTGTTTTTT,CASSFARGTGELFF
NA,NA,TRBV30,TRBJ1-2,TGTGCCTGGAGCCCAACGTGGGGAGGCTACACCTTC,CAWSPTWGGYTF
NA,NA,TRBV5-8,TRBJ1-5,TGTGCCAGCAGCTTTGGGCGCGGGGACCAGCATTTT,CASSFGRGDQHF
TRBD1,NA,TRBV10-3,TRBJ2-7,TGTGCCATCAGTCCGGGACAGGGAGGAGGGGAGCAGTACTTC,CAISPGQGGGEQYF
NA,NA,TRBV5-1,TRBJ1-6,TGCGCCAGCAGCCCAGCGGAGGGCGGCAATTCACCCCTCCACTTT,CASSPAEGGNSPLHF
TRBD2,NA,TRBV30,TRBJ2-5,TGTGCCTGGAGTACGGGGGGGGGCCTGGAGACCCAGTACTTC,CAWSTGGGLETQYF
TRBD2,once,TRBV10-3,TRBJ2-3,TGTGCCATCAGGGGGGGGAGCACAGATACGCAGTATTTT,CAIRGGSTDTQYF
NA,NA,TRBV7-9,TRBJ1-1,TGTGCCCCCACCCGAACAGGGAACACTGAAGCTTTCTTT,CAPTRTGNTEAFF
NA,NA,TRBV29-1,TRBJ1-1,TGCAGCGTTGTGGAACAGAGTCCCGTCGTGGGTGAAGCTTTCTTT,CSVVEQSPVVGEAFF
NA,NA,TRBV29-1,TRBJ2-3,TGCAGCGTTGAAGATCAATGGCTAGAGGGGGTCGCCACAGATACGCAGTATTTT,CSVEDQWLEGVATDTQYF
NA,NA,TRBV6-5,TRBJ2-5,TGTGCCAGCAAGGGCCGGGCGGGTCGGATGGCCCAGTACTTC,CASKGRAGRMAQYF
TRBD1,NA,TRBV7-9,TRBJ1-2,TGTGCCAGCAGCTTCGACAGGGACTATGGCTACACCTTC,CASSFDRDYGYTF
NA,NA,TRBV2,TRBJ2-5,TGTGCCAGCAAGCCGGGGTCCCAAGAGACCCAGTACTTC,CASKPGSQETQYF
TRBD2,few,TRBV27,TRBJ2-7,TGTGCCAGCAGTCGGACTAGCGGGGTCTACGAGCAGTACTTC,CASSRTSGVYEQYF
NA,NA,TRBV29-1,TRBJ1-2,TGCAGCGTTGGGACAGATAATACTAACTATGGCTACACCTTC,CSVGTDNTNYGYTF
NA,NA,TRBV19,TRBJ1-5,TGTGCCGCCGGGACTGTGCAGGGAAGAGATCAGCCCCAGCATTTT,CAAGTVQGRDQPQHF
TRBD1,NA,TRBV6-6,TRBJ1-5,TGTGCCAGCAGTCGAGGGACAGATAGCAATCAGCCCCAGCATTTT,CASSRGTDSNQPQHF
TRBD1,NA,TRBV5-1,TRBJ1-3,TGCGCCAGCAGGGGACAGGTGGAAAACACCATATATTTT,CASRGQVENTIYF
TRBD1,NA,TRBV30,TRBJ1-4,TGTGCCTGGAGTCCCGGGACAGGGGCCGAAAAACTGTTTTTT,CAWSPGTGAEKLFF
TRBD2,NA,TRBV25-1,TRBJ2-3,TGTGCCAGCAGTGATATTCTAGCGGGGACAGATACGCAGTATTTT,CASSDILAGTDTQYF
TRBD2,NA,TRBV4-1,TRBJ2-2,TGCGCCAGCAGCCACCCGACTAGCGGGGGAAGGGGCCGTAACACCGGGGAGCTGTTTTTT,CASSHPTSGGRGRNTGELFF
NA,NA,TRBV27,TRBJ1-2,TGTGCCAGCAGTTTTGGGCAGGGCTCAGGCTACACCTTC,CASSFGQGSGYTF
TRBD1,NA,TRBV19,TRBJ1-1,TGTGCCAGTAGTCCCAGGGGGCGGGATGCTTTCTTT,CASSPRGRDAFF
TRBD1,NA,TRBV2,TRBJ2-7,TGTGCCAGCAGCACCCTCGGGACAGTCGGGCGGCAGTACTTC,CASSTLGTVGRQYF